These 27 T cell receptor beta chains came from one sample sequenced in a study of blood T cell repertoires in COVID-19. Libraries were prepared by immunoSEQ multiplex PCR; TCRdb keeps only in-frame clonotypes and omits some of them. Of about 35,000 clones listed, 80% to 90% are singletons. The sample consisted of peripheral blood. Receptors originate from a man aged 50-60 years with acute or convalescent COVID-19.

The rearrangement uses TRBV5-6 and TRBJ2-1; 11 bases agree with TRBD2. Germline V gene data show CDR1 as SGHDT and CDR2 as YYEEEE. This CDR3 has 17 amino acids. V gave up 6 bases and J gave up 7 bases; unmatched junction bases: 15. CDR3 amino acids: CASTRASGGQVRNEQFF. For the CDR3, the DNA is TGTGCCAGCACGCGGGCTAGCGGGGGGCAGGTGAGGAATGAGCAGTTCTTC.

J is TRBJ1-5 and V is TRBV9; D may be TRBD1 (6 bases). Looked up from germline, CDR1 is SGDLS and CDR2 is YYNGEE. There are 14 residues in the CDR3. The germline V and J ends were trimmed by 1 base and 9 bases, with 14 bases remaining between them. DNA for the CDR3: TGTGCCAGCAGCGTAACAGGGTTGGGATGGCCCCAGCATTTT. Amino acids: CASSVTGLGWPQHF.

This chain uses TRBV2 with TRBJ1-1, with 7 bases matching TRBD1. V lost 4 bases to trimming and J lost 1 base; unmatched junction nucleotides: 9. The CDR3 length is 16 residues. Germline loops: CDR1 SNHLY, CDR2 FYNNEI. The CDR3 bases are TGTGCCAGCAGTGCCGACAGGGCAGCTTCGAACACTGAAGCTTTCTTT. This sequence encodes CASSADRAASNTEAFF.

This clone was seen a single time. This chain's CDR3 is CASSLNRVGDGYTF. Written as DNA, the CDR3 is TGTGCCAGCAGCTTGAACAGGGTTGGTGATGGCTACACCTTC. The chain uses TRBV7-8 and TRBJ1-2, with D maybe TRBD1 (6 bases). There are 14 residues in the CDR3. Deletions cut 3 bases from V and 6 bases from J, with 14 bases between. Germline CDR1 reads SGHVS; CDR2 reads FQNEAQ.

The chain carries TRBV10-3 and TRBJ2-1; 15 nucleotides agree with TRBD2. Unmatched junction bases numbered 7, after V lost 6 bases and J lost 1 base. The germline gives CDR1 ENHRY, CDR2 SYGVKD. The CDR3 runs 18 residues. The CDR3 DNA follows: TGTGCCATCAGCCCGGGACTAGCGGGAGGTAGGTCCTACAATGAGCAGTTCTTC. Translation gives CAISPGLAGGRSYNEQFF.

The chain joins TRBV11-2 to TRBJ2-7; maybe TRBD2 (6 bases). The ends were cut back, 1 base at V and 0 bases at J, with 13 bases in the middle. The CDR3 is 16 amino acids. Germline assignment: CDR1 SGHAT and CDR2 FQNNGV. Here the CDR3 reads CASSLAGGTDSYEQYF. The CDR3 DNA reads TGTGCCAGCAGCTTAGCAGGCGGGACTGACTCCTACGAGCAGTACTTC.

This rearrangement joins TRBV7-9 to TRBJ2-7, with D possibly being TRBD1 (6 bases). This CDR3 comprises 12 residues. CDR1 is SEHNR, CDR2 FQNEAQ, per germline (reference sequence). The V gene lost 3 bases and the J gene lost 6 bases, with 9 bases spanning the gap. Here the CDR3 reads CASSFQGGEQYF. Written as DNA, the CDR3 is TGTGCCAGCAGCTTTCAAGGGGGCGAGCAGTACTTC. Filled out from reference TRBV7-9 and TRBJ2-7, the complete variable domain reads DTGVSQNPRHKITKRGQNVTFRCDPISEHNRLYWYRQTLGQGPEFLTYFQNEAQLEKSRLLSDRFSAERPKGSFSTLEIQRTEQGDSAMYLCASSFQGGEQYFGPGTRLTVT.

V is TRBV6-5 and J is TRBJ1-2, with 8 bases matching TRBD1. This CDR3 has 13 residues. V shed 5 bases, J shed 8 bases, and the junction held 7 bases outside the gene matches. Germline V gene data show CDR1 as MNHEY and CDR2 as SVGAGI. CDR3 loop: CASSKDRVRGYTF. The CDR3 DNA reads TGTGCCAGCAGTAAGGACAGGGTGCGGGGCTACACCTTC.

V and J are TRBV20-1 and TRBJ1-1, with 8 bases matching TRBD1. With 3 bases clipped from V and 1 base from J, the junction kept 4 bases outside the gene matches. The germline V gene encodes CDR1 DFQATT and CDR2 SNEGSKA (reference sequence). This CDR3 is 14 amino acids long. The CDR3 protein is CSASTDRGNTEAFF. The DNA for the CDR3 is TGCAGTGCTAGTACCGACAGGGGGAACACTGAAGCTTTCTTT.

The chain joins TRBV7-9 to TRBJ1-1; no firm D call. The germline V gene encodes CDR1 SEHNR and CDR2 FQNEAQ (reference sequence). The V gene lost 5 bases and the J gene lost 5 bases, with 21 bases spanning the gap. This CDR3 comprises 16 residues. The CDR3 bases are TGTGCCAGCAGCCCTTCGGTCCTTCAGAGAGGGACTGAAGCTTTCTTT. Translated, it gives CASSPSVLQRGTEAFF.

CDR3 sequence reads: CASTGGGGVAGELFF. The CDR3 DNA is TGTGCCAGTACAGGAGGGGGCGGGGTGGCCGGGGAGCTGTTTTTT. The rearrangement links TRBV19 to TRBJ2-2, with D perhaps TRBD1 (7 bases). Germline V gives CDR1 LNHDA, CDR2 SQIVND (reference sequence). Between the trimmed V and J ends, which lost 7 bases and 6 bases, there was a span of 18 bases. CDR3 length equals 15 residues.

This rearrangement joins TRBV7-8 to TRBJ1-1, with TRBD1 matching 7 bases. CDR3 length: 15 amino acids. J lost 1 base, V lost 4 bases, and 6 bases had no gene match. Germline lookup yields CDR1 SGHVS and CDR2 FQNEAQ. As DNA, the CDR3 is TGTGCCAGCAGCTCTACGGGACAGCCGAACACTGAAGCTTTCTTT. As protein: CASSSTGQPNTEAFF. The whole variable domain, filled in from reference TRBV7-8 and TRBJ1-1, reads GAGVSQSPRYKVAKRGQDVALRCDPISGHVSLFWYQQALGQGPEFLTYFQNEAQLDKSGLPSDRFFAERPEGSVSTLKIQRTQQEDSAVYLCASSSTGQPNTEAFFGQGTRLTVV.

The genes are TRBV7-3 and TRBJ2-3; D is undetermined. The CDR3 is 13 residues long. V lost 2 bases, J lost 6 bases, and 9 bases lay in between. CDR1 is SGHTA and CDR2 is FQGTGA in the germline V gene. CDR3 in DNA: TGTGCCAGCAGCTTAGGAGCCCCCGATACGCAGTATTTT. It yields the protein CASSLGAPDTQYF.

The chain employs TRBV9 and TRBJ1-2; 7 bases agree with TRBD1. Germline V gene data show CDR1 as SGDLS and CDR2 as YYNGEE. V trimming: 4 bases; J trimming: 4 bases; junction bases outside the gene matches: 7. The CDR3 loop spans 14 amino acids. The chain's CDR3 is CASSRRQGSYGYTF. The CDR3 DNA reads as TGTGCCAGCAGCAGACGACAGGGATCCTATGGCTACACCTTC.

This clone qualifies as medium-sized. This chain links TRBV4-1 with TRBJ2-1; 9 positions agree with TRBD1. In germline, CDR1 is MGHRA, CDR2 YSYEKL. CDR3 length: 15 residues. V was pared by 3 bases and J by 2 bases, with 2 bases of the junction left unmatched. The CDR3 nucleotides read TGCGCCAGCAGCCAGAGACAGGGGGCCTACAATGAGCAGTTCTTC. This sequence encodes CASSQRQGAYNEQFF.

The chain joins TRBV2 to TRBJ1-5, with D possibly TRBD1 on 5 matching bases. V dropped 4 bases and J dropped 4 bases, with 14 bases sitting between them. The CDR3 runs 15 residues. The germline V gene has CDR1 SNHLY and CDR2 FYNNEI. CDR3 residues: CASSGGVTRNQPQHF. As DNA, the CDR3 is TGTGCCAGCAGTGGGGGGGTAACTAGAAATCAGCCCCAGCATTTT.

The table lists this clone with a few counts. The chain carries TRBV18 and TRBJ2-2; D ambiguous. The CDR3 extends over 16 amino acids. Trimming stripped 4 bases from V and 7 bases from J, with 19 bases between. Germline V gene sequence: CDR1 KGHSH, CDR2 LQKENI. Here the CDR3 DNA reads TGTGCCAGCTCACGTACCGACTTGCAAGTGGGCGGGGAGCTGTTTTTT. Protein product: CASSRTDLQVGGELFF.

This clone is classed as medium-sized. The rearrangement links TRBV24-1 to TRBJ2-2, with a weak D call TRBD1 (6 bases). This CDR3 region has 18 residues. From germline, CDR1 is KGHDR and CDR2 SFDVKD. Trimming took off 3 bases at V and 4 bases at J, with 20 bases between the two ends. In DNA form, the CDR3 reads TGTGCCACCAGTGATCCCGAGACTGGACAGCAACCCACCGGGGAGCTGTTTTTT. It encodes CATSDPETGQQPTGELFF.

V usage is TRBV19 and J usage is TRBJ1-2, with TRBD1 as a possible D gene (6 bases). Germline V gives CDR1 LNHDA, CDR2 SQIVND (reference sequence). The CDR3 loop spans 16 amino acids. Trimming took off 0 bases at V and 4 bases at J, with 15 bases between the two ends. CDR3 region: CASSIEIRGIGYGYTF. CDR3 DNA sequence: TGTGCCAGTAGTATAGAAATAAGGGGGATTGGCTATGGCTACACCTTC.

V is TRBV9 and J is TRBJ2-1; D is unclear. The V gene lost 7 bases and the J gene lost 0 bases, with 5 bases spanning the gap. Germline CDR1 reads SGDLS; CDR2 reads YYNGEE. CDR3 length equals 12 residues. The chain's CDR3 is CASECSYNEQFF. CDR3 DNA: TGTGCCAGCGAGTGCTCCTACAATGAGCAGTTCTTC.

This chain uses TRBV7-6 with TRBJ2-3; 9 bases line up with TRBD1. The CDR3 spans 16 residues. V trimming: 5 bases; J trimming: 0 bases; junction bases outside the gene matches: 6. CDR1 is SGHVS, CDR2 FNYEAQ, per germline. The CDR3 is CASSQTGGGSTDTQYF. CDR3 DNA sequence: TGTGCCAGCAGCCAGACAGGGGGAGGGAGCACAGATACGCAGTATTTT.

V gene TRBV21-1 combines with J gene TRBJ1-2; TRBD1 was called by the table and not checked on the DNA. TRBV21-1 is classified as a pseudogene. The CDR3 sequence is 15 residues long. CDR3 bases: TGTGCCAGCAGCACCCAGGGGTTTCTTAACTATGGCTACACCTTC. This encodes CASSTQGFLNYGYTF.

This sequence joins TRBV3-1 (or the pseudogene TRBV3-2) and TRBJ2-1; no clear D. CDR3 size: 16 residues. Germline V gene data show CDR1 as LGHDT and CDR2 as YNNKEL (reference sequence). V dropped 3 bases and J dropped 1 base, with 13 bases sitting between them. The DNA of the CDR3 is TGTGCCAGCAGCCAGAAAGCGCCGTTTTCCTACAATGAGCAGTTCTTC. It codes for CASSQKAPFSYNEQFF.

The rearrangement joins TRBV4-1 to TRBJ1-2, with 11 bases identical to TRBD1. Germline-derived CDR1 and CDR2 are MGHRA and YSYEKL. The CDR3 has 15 amino acids. Trimming at V came to 2 bases and at J to 5 bases, leaving 4 bases not matched to a gene. As DNA, the CDR3 is TGCGCCAGCAGCCAACCCGGGACAGGGGGTTATGGCTACACCTTC. It specifies CASSQPGTGGYGYTF.

This clone was found a few times. The rearrangement joins TRBV20-1 to TRBJ2-2; tentative D call: TRBD1 (5 bases). Germline-derived CDR1 and CDR2 are DFQATT and SNEGSKA (reference sequence). The CDR3 contains 14 residues. Between the trimmed V and J ends, which lost 3 bases and 0 bases, there was a span of 8 bases. The CDR3 region is CSASLGANTGELFF. Written as DNA, the CDR3 is TGCAGTGCTAGTCTAGGGGCGAACACCGGGGAGCTGTTTTTT.

In this sample, this clone turned up once. The rearrangement uses TRBV2 and TRBJ2-3; TRBD2 matches 9 bases. CDR1 is SNHLY and CDR2 is FYNNEI in the germline V gene. The CDR3 consists of 15 residues. The trim removed 3 bases at V and 2 bases at J, leaving 3 bases unmatched. The CDR3 bases are TGTGCCAGCAGTGAGGCTAGCGGGATCACAGATACGCAGTATTTT. It codes for CASSEASGITDTQYF.

In its sample, this clone was seen a few times. The J gene is TRBJ2-2, the V gene TRBV12-5; 9 bases are shared with TRBD1. The CDR3 is made up of 16 amino acids. Trimming removed 7 bases from V and 2 bases from J; junction bases left unmatched: 8. Per germline, CDR1 LGHNT and CDR2 FRNRAP. Written as DNA, the CDR3 is TGTGCTAGTGCCTTGGGGACAGGGCTTAACACCGGGGAGCTGTTTTTT. The encoded protein is CASALGTGLNTGELFF.